This TCR beta chain was found in a study of cytomegalovirus exposure and HLA in healthy donors. CDR3 length: 13 residues. CDR1 is SGHNT, CDR2 YENEEA, per germline. V lost 3 bases to trimming and J lost 5 bases; unmatched junction nucleotides: 4. This clone appeared once. Primers for the PCR totalled 60 Vbeta and 13 Jbeta. Only in-frame clones appear in the TCRdb table, and some are missing; sequencing was by immunoSEQ multiplex PCR. Of 100,000 to 150,000 clones listed, 80% are singletons. The specimen was PBMCs. The chain couples TRBV11-3 to TRBJ2-7; 7 bases fit TRBD2. The TCR comes from a female donor in good health and CMV-seropositive. CDR3 DNA: TGTGCCAGCAGCTTGGGGGGGGTAAACGAGCAGTACTTC. Translating gives CASSLGGVNEQYF.